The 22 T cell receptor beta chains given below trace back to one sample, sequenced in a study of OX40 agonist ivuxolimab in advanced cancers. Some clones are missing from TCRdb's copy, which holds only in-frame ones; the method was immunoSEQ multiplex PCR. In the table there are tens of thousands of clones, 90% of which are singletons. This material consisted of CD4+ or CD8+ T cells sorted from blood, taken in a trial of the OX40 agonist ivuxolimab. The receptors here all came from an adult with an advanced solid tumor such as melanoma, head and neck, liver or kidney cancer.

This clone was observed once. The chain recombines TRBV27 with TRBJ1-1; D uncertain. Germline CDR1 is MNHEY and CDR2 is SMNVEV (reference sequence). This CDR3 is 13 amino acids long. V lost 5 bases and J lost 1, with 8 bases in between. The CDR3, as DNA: TGTGCCAGCAGTGTCAACAGGAACACTGAAGCTTTCTTT. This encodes CASSVNRNTEAFF.

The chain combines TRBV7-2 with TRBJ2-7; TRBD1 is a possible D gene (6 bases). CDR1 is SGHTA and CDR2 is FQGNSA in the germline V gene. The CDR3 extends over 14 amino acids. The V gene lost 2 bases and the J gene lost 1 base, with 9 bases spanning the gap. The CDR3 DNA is TGTGCCAGCAGCTTAACACAGGGTTCCTACGAGCAGTACTTC. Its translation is CASSLTQGSYEQYF.

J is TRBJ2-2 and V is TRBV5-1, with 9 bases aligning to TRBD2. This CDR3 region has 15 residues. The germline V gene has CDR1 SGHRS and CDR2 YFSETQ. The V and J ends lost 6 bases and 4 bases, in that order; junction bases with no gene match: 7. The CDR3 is CASTGSGGGTGELFF. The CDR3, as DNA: TGCGCCAGCACTGGTAGCGGGGGAGGCACCGGGGAGCTGTTTTTT.

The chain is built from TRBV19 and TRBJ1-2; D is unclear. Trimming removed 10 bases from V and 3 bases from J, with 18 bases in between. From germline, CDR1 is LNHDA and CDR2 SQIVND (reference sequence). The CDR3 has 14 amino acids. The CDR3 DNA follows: TGTGCCACTACCGCGTGGGGTAGGGACTATGGCTACACCTTC. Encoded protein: CATTAWGRDYGYTF. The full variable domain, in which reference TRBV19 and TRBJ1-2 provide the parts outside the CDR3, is DGGITQSPKYLFRKEGQNVTLSCEQNLNHDAMYWYRQDPGQGLRLIYYSQIVNDFQKGDIAEGYSVSREKKESFPLTVTSAQKNPTAFYLCATTAWGRDYGYTFGSGTRLTVV.

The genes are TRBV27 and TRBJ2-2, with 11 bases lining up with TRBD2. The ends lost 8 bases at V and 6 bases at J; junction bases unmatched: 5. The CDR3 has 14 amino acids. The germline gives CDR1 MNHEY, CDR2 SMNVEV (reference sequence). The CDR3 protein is CASFSGGAAGELFF. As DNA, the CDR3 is TGTGCCAGCTTTAGCGGGGGGGCAGCCGGGGAGCTGTTTTTT.

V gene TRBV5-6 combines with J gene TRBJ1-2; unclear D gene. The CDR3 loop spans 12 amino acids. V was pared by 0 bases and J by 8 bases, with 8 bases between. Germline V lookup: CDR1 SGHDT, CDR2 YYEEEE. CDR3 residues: CASSLVDFGYTF. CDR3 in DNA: TGTGCCAGCAGCTTGGTTGATTTCGGCTACACCTTC. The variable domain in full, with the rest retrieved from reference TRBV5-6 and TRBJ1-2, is DAGVTQSPTHLIKTRGQQVTLRCSPKSGHDTVSWYQQALGQGPQFIFQYYEEEERQRGNFPDRFSGHQFPNYSSELNVNALLLGDSALYLCASSLVDFGYTFGSGTRLTVV.

The CDR3 DNA reads TGTGCCAGCAGCTTATCTGGATCCACCAAGGAGACCCAGTACTTC. It translates to CASSLSGSTKETQYF. This sequence joins TRBV5-4 and TRBJ2-5; D remains unclear. Trimming removed 2 bases at V and 5 bases at J, with 16 bases between. The CDR3 covers 15 residues. In germline, CDR1 is SGHNT, CDR2 YYREEE (reference sequence). Together with reference TRBV5-4 and TRBJ2-5, the CDR3 gives the full variable domain: ETGVTQSPTHLIKTRGQQVTLRCSSQSGHNTVSWYQQALGQGPQFIFQYYREEENGRGNFPPRFSGLQFPNYSSELNVNALELDDSALYLCASSLSGSTKETQYFGPGTRLLVL.

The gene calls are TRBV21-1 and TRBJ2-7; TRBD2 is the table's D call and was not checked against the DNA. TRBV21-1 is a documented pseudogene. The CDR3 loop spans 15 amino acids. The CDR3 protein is CASSPHGGGSHEQYF. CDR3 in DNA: TGTGCCAGCAGCCCCCACGGGGGGGGGTCCCACGAGCAGTACTTC.

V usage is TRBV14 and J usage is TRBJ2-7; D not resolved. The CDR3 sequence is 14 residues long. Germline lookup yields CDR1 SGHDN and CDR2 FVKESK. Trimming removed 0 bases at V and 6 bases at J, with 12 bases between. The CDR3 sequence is CASSQDFRGGEQYF. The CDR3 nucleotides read TGTGCCAGCAGCCAAGATTTCCGCGGTGGCGAGCAGTACTTC.

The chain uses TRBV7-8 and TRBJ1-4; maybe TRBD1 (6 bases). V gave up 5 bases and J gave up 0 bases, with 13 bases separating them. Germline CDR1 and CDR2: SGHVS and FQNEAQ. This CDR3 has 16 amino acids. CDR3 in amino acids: CASSLGHSTTNEKLFF. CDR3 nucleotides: TGTGCCAGCAGCCTGGGACACAGCACAACTAATGAAAAACTGTTTTTT.

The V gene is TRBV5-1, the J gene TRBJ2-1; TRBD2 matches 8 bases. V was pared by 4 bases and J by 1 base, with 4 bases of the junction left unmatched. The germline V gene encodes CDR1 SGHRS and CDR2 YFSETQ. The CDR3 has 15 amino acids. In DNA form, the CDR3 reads TGCGCCAGCAGCCCCGGGACTAGTTCCTACAATGAGCAGTTCTTC. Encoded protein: CASSPGTSSYNEQFF.

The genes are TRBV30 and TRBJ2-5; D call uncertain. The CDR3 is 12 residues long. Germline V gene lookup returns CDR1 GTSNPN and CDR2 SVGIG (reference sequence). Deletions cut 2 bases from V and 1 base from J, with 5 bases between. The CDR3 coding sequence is TGTGCCTGGAGTAACAGCCAAGAGACCCAGTACTTC. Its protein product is CAWSNSQETQYF.

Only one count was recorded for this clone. The CDR3 nucleotides are TGCGCCAGCAGCTTGGCCCCCATGACCCTGAAGGAGACCCAGTACTTC. It encodes CASSLAPMTLKETQYF. This rearrangement joins TRBV5-1 to TRBJ2-5; D unresolved. V gave up 0 bases and J gave up 5 bases, with 17 bases separating them. Germline V gene lookup returns CDR1 SGHRS and CDR2 YFSETQ. This CDR3 is 16 amino acids long.

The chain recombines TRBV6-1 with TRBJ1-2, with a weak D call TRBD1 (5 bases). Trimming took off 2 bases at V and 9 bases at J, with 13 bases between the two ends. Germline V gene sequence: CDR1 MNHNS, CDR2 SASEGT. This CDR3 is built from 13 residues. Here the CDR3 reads CASSEQGRESYTF. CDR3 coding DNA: TGTGCCAGCAGTGAACAGGGCAGGGAGAGCTACACCTTC.

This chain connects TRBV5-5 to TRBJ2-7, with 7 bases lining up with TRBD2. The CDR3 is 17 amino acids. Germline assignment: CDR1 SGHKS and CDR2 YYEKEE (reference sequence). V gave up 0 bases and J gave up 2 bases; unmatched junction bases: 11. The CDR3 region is CASSLALAAVDPYEQYF. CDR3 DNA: TGTGCCAGCAGCTTGGCTCTAGCGGCCGTAGACCCCTACGAGCAGTACTTC.

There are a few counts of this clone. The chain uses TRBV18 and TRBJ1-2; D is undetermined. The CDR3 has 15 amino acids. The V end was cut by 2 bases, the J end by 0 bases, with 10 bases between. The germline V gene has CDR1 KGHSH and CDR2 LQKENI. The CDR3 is CASSPVPQSNYGYTF. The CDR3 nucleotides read TGTGCCAGCTCACCAGTTCCCCAGTCTAACTATGGCTACACCTTC.

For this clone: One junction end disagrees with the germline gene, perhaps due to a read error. The CDR3 DNA is TGTGCCAGCAGGTACTATACGGGAGCCTACGAGCAGTACTTC. It specifies CASRYYTGAYEQYF. The chain has TRBV6-6 and TRBJ2-7; weak D call: TRBD2 (6 bases). The CDR3 sequence is 14 residues long. Germline assignment: CDR1 MNHNY and CDR2 SVGAGI (reference sequence).

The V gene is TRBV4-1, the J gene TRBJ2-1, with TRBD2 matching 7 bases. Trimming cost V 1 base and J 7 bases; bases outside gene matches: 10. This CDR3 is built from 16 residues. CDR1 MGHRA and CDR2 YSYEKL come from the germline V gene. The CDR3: CASSQVPRMGGNEQFF. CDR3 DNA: TGCGCCAGCAGCCAAGTCCCACGGATGGGGGGGAATGAGCAGTTCTTC.

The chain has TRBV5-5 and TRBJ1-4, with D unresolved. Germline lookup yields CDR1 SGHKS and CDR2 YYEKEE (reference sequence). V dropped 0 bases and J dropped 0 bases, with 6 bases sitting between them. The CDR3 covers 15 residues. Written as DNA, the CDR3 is TGTGCCAGCAGCTTGGAGGTCGCAACTAATGAAAAACTGTTTTTT. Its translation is CASSLEVATNEKLFF.

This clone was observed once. The CDR3 DNA reads as TGTGCCAGCCAAGGGACAGCGATGAATGAAAAACTGTTTTTT. Translated, it gives CASQGTAMNEKLFF. The chain joins TRBV18 to TRBJ1-4; TRBD1 matches at 7 bases. V lost 8 bases, J lost 5 bases, and 8 bases stayed unmatched. Germline CDR1 is KGHSH and CDR2 is LQKENI. The CDR3 is 14 residues long. The full variable domain, in which reference TRBV18 and TRBJ1-4 provide the parts outside the CDR3, is NAGVMQNPRHLVRRRGQEARLRCSPMKGHSHVYWYRQLPEEGLKFMVYLQKENIIDESGMPKERFSAEFPKEGPSILRIQQVVRGDSAAYFCASQGTAMNEKLFFGSGTQLSVL.

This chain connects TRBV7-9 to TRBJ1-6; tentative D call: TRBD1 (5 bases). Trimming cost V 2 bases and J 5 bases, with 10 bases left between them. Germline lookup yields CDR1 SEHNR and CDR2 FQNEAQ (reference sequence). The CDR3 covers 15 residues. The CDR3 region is CASSLWGDHNSPLHF. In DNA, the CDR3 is TGTGCCAGCAGCTTATGGGGGGATCATAATTCACCCCTCCACTTT.

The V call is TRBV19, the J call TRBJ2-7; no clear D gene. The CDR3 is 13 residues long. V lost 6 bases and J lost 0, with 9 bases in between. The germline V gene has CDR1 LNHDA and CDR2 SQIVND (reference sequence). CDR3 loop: CASRGGLSYEQYF. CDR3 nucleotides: TGTGCCAGTAGAGGTGGGCTCTCCTACGAGCAGTACTTC.